This entry lists 29 T cell receptor beta chains sequenced from one sample in a study of T-cell reconstitution after alpha-beta-depleted transplantation in children. Preparing the TCRbeta library involved the use of unique molecular identifiers. TCRdb re-derived calls from the PCR reads in MiXCR, one entry per CDR3 protein. The top ten hold approximately 30% of the sample, which has approximately 1,000,000 distinct CDR3 sequences, 25% to 35% seen once. The material was PBMCs, mostly from graft donor cells, obtained 360 days after TCRalphabeta/CD19-depleted stem cell transplant. Source of these receptors: a boy younger than two who had a stem cell transplant for SCID, so the T cells may come from the graft donor.

V usage is TRBV20-1 and J usage is TRBJ2-1; 7 bases are a match to TRBD2. Germline V CDR1 and CDR2: DFQATT, SNEGSKA (reference sequence). After removal of 2 bases from V and 10 bases from J, the junction contained 11 bases not matched to a gene. CDR3 length equals 14 residues. This chain's CDR3 is CSARSVAGWAEQFF. CDR3 bases: TGCAGTGCTAGATCGGTAGCGGGCTGGGCGGAGCAGTTCTTC.

The chain carries TRBV2 and TRBJ2-5; TRBD2 agrees at 11 bases. The length of the CDR3 is 17 residues. Germline CDR1 reads SNHLY; CDR2 reads FYNNEI. J was trimmed by 2 bases and V by 7 bases; bases with no gene match: 12. CDR3 sequence: CASIPLRLAGGQETQYF. In DNA, the CDR3 is TGTGCCAGCATCCCCCTCCGCCTAGCGGGGGGTCAAGAGACCCAGTACTTC.

The V and J genes are TRBV27 and TRBJ2-5; 8 bases agree with TRBD1. Trimming at V came to 4 bases and at J to 5 bases, leaving 12 bases not matched to a gene. CDR1 and CDR2 from the germline V gene are MNHEY and SMNVEV (reference sequence). The CDR3 runs 16 residues. CDR3 region: CASSSWTGKVRETQYF. The CDR3 coding sequence is TGTGCCAGCAGTTCGTGGACAGGGAAGGTTCGGGAGACCCAGTACTTC.

This clonotype was seen a handful of times. The CDR3 protein is CSARVHSGEISYEQYF. The CDR3 DNA sequence: TGCAGTGCTAGAGTTCACTCCGGGGAGATCTCCTACGAGCAGTACTTC. The rearrangement links TRBV20-1 to TRBJ2-7, with D tentatively TRBD2 (5 bases). V lost 1 base and J lost 0, with 16 bases in between. There are 16 residues in the CDR3. The germline gives CDR1 DFQATT, CDR2 SNEGSKA (reference sequence).

This clonotype showed up just a few times. This chain uses TRBV7-8 with TRBJ2-7; D remains unclear. The CDR3 spans 14 residues. Trimming pared 5 bases from V and 0 bases from J, leaving 11 bases between. The V gene's germline CDR1 is SGHVS and CDR2 FQNEAQ. The CDR3 DNA reads TGTGCCAGCAGCCGGACCCCGAACTCCTACGAGCAGTACTTC. Amino acids: CASSRTPNSYEQYF.

The chain joins TRBV4-3 to TRBJ2-7; tentatively, D is TRBD1 or TRBD2 (7 bases each). The germline CDR1 and CDR2 sequences are LGHNA and YSLEER. V shed 4 bases and J shed 3 bases, with 19 bases lying between them. The CDR3 sequence is 16 residues long. The CDR3 DNA sequence: TGCGCCAGCAGCCCAGGGAGGGGACAGAAAAACTACGAGCAGTACTTC. It is translated as CASSPGRGQKNYEQYF.

This clonotype was detected a few times. The chain joins TRBV12-3 or TRBV12-4 to TRBJ2-2; D gene unclear. The CDR3 loop spans 17 amino acids. Deletions cut 5 bases from V and 1 base from J, with 17 bases between. The CDR3 DNA follows: TGTGCCAGCAGTCCCCCCCCCTTCATAAAGAACACCGGGGAGCTGTTTTTT. Translating it yields CASSPPPFIKNTGELFF.

This clonotype was seen more than once but under ten times. This chain connects TRBV5-1 to TRBJ1-6; TRBD1 might be the D (6 bases). The CDR3 totals 17 residues. The germline gives CDR1 SGHRS, CDR2 YFSETQ. V lost 4 bases and J lost 9, with 23 bases in between. CDR3 DNA sequence: TGCGCCAGCAGCCCGCGGATGCTTGCAGGGGTCAGTTCACCCCTCCACTTT. Encoded protein: CASSPRMLAGVSSPLHF.

This clonotype was counted a few times. In DNA, the CDR3 is TGTGCCAGCATTAGGACAGGGGGAGGCTACACCTTC. This gives the protein CASIRTGGGYTF. The V call is TRBV12-3 or TRBV12-4, the J call TRBJ1-2; 10 bases line up with TRBD1. Unmatched junction bases numbered 4, after V lost 7 bases and J lost 8 bases. The CDR3 has 12 amino acids.

The V gene is TRBV29-1, the J gene TRBJ2-3, with a tentative D call TRBD2 (6 bases). V lost 5 bases to trimming and J lost 8 bases, with 11 bases between them. CDR1 and CDR2 (germline): SQVTM, ANQGSEA. The CDR3 is 11 amino acids. CDR3 in DNA: TGCAGCGTTAGGGACGGGGGTACGCAGTATTTT. This codes for CSVRDGGTQYF.

This clonotype occurred a few times. The genes are TRBV7-9 and TRBJ1-1; 7 bases fit TRBD1. Trimming removed 0 bases from V and 10 bases from J; junction bases left unmatched: 5. CDR1 and CDR2 from the germline V gene are SEHNR and FQNEAQ (reference sequence). The CDR3 consists of 13 residues. The CDR3 DNA follows: TGTGCCAGCAGCTTAGCAGGGGGCGCGGGAGCTTTCTTT. As protein: CASSLAGGAGAFF.

This chain uses TRBV9 with TRBJ2-2; D uncertain. V was cut by 4 bases and J by 6 bases, with 10 bases left in between. This CDR3 is built from 13 residues. CDR1 SGDLS and CDR2 YYNGEE come from the germline V gene. The CDR3 sequence: CASSQYPSGELFF. Here the CDR3 DNA reads TGTGCCAGCAGCCAGTACCCCTCCGGGGAGCTGTTTTTT.

The chain combines TRBV5-5 with TRBJ2-1, with a tentative D call TRBD2 (6 bases). The germline CDR1 and CDR2 sequences are SGHKS and YYEKEE (reference sequence). V was pared by 3 bases and J by 2 bases, with 21 bases between. The CDR3 is made up of 18 amino acids. The CDR3 reads CASSSGPLVAGTYNEQFF. The CDR3 DNA reads as TGTGCCAGCAGCTCGGGACCTTTAGTCGCGGGGACCTACAATGAGCAGTTCTTC.

In its sample, this clonotype was seen a few times. This chain links TRBV20-1 with TRBJ1-2, with D unresolved. This CDR3 contains 12 residues. Germline values: CDR1 DFQATT, CDR2 SNEGSKA (reference sequence). Trimming cost V 5 bases and J 3 bases, with 10 bases left between them. The CDR3 here is CSASTDDYGYTF. The CDR3 DNA reads as TGCAGTGCTTCGACGGATGACTATGGCTACACCTTC.

This clonotype was seen only a few times. CDR3 sequence reads: CASSPRGAGATDTQYF. The CDR3, as DNA: TGTGCCAGCAGCCCCAGAGGAGCGGGGGCCACAGATACGCAGTATTTT. V and J are TRBV11-2 and TRBJ2-3, with 8 bases aligning to TRBD2. Losses at the gene ends were 5 bases for V and 2 bases for J; bases not matched to a gene: 9. Germline values: CDR1 SGHAT, CDR2 FQNNGV. The CDR3 contains 16 residues. Full variable domain (missing parts from reference TRBV11-2 and TRBJ2-3): EAGVAQSPRYKIIEKRQSVAFWCNPISGHATLYWYQQILGQGPKLLIQFQNNGVVDDSQLPKDRFSAERLKGVDSTLKIQPAKLEDSAVYLCASSPRGAGATDTQYFGPGTRLTVL.

This rearrangement joins TRBV7-3 to TRBJ2-3, with TRBD2 as a possible D gene (6 bases). Trimming left V 2 bases short and J 4 bases short, with 19 bases between. The CDR3 spans 17 residues. Per the germline V gene, CDR1 is SGHTA and CDR2 is FQGTGA. The CDR3 loop reads CASSLGLGGWGADTQYF. The CDR3 bases are TGTGCCAGCAGCTTAGGTTTGGGGGGATGGGGAGCAGATACGCAGTATTTT.

DNA for the CDR3: TGTGCCAGCAGTCGATCTGAGCGGGGGGTAACCTACAATGAGCAGTTCTTC. This gives the protein CASSRSERGVTYNEQFF. This chain joins TRBV12-3 or TRBV12-4 and TRBJ2-1; 9 nucleotides align to TRBD2. The CDR3 sequence is 17 residues long. The V gene end was trimmed by 5 bases and the J gene end by 2 bases; junction bases not matched to a gene: 10.

This clonotype was seen a handful of times. The chain combines TRBV7-2 with TRBJ2-1; D gene unclear. CDR3 length: 13 amino acids. Trimming cost V 2 bases and J 7 bases, with 9 bases left between them. CDR1 SGHTA and CDR2 FQGNSA come from the germline V gene. The CDR3 loop reads CASSLSRENEQFF. CDR3 bases: TGTGCCAGCAGCTTATCCCGAGAGAATGAGCAGTTCTTC.

This clonotype was observed a handful of times. This chain joins TRBV4-1 and TRBJ2-7; no clear D. The CDR3 is made up of 13 amino acids. The germline V gene has CDR1 MGHRA and CDR2 YSYEKL. Trimming left V 4 bases short and J 5 bases short, with 12 bases between. The CDR3 DNA sequence: TGCGCCAGCAGCCCACAACGCCTCCACGAGCAGTACTTC. This translates into CASSPQRLHEQYF.

The table lists this clonotype with a few counts. The chain is built from TRBV28 and TRBJ2-1, with TRBD2 as a possible D gene (5 bases). V was shortened by 7 bases and J by 12 bases, with 19 bases between the two germline ends. The CDR3 sequence is 13 residues long. Germline V lookup: CDR1 MDHEN, CDR2 SYDVKM. This chain's CDR3 is CASTNEDSSPQFF. The CDR3, as DNA: TGTGCCAGCACTAATGAGGACTCTTCCCCGCAGTTCTTC.

This clonotype appeared a few times. The chain employs TRBV4-1 and TRBJ2-3; either TRBD1 or TRBD2 may fit D (5 bases each). CDR1 MGHRA and CDR2 YSYEKL come from the germline V gene. There are 18 residues in the CDR3. V was cut by 1 base and J by 0 bases, with 17 bases left in between. The chain's CDR3 is CASSQVRGFGVSTDTQYF. DNA of the CDR3: TGCGCCAGCAGCCAAGTCCGGGGCTTCGGTGTGAGCACAGATACGCAGTATTTT.

This clonotype was picked up a small number of times. The chain recombines TRBV20-1 with TRBJ2-2, with TRBD2 matching over 9 bases. From germline, CDR1 is DFQATT and CDR2 SNEGSKA (reference sequence). The V segment lost 1 base and the J segment 4 bases; nucleotides outside the gene matches: 1. This CDR3 region has 14 residues. The CDR3: CSARVAGATGELFF. The CDR3 DNA follows: TGCAGTGCTAGAGTAGCGGGGGCCACCGGGGAGCTGTTTTTT.

On this clonotype itself: A much larger clone sits a single nucleotide away, making a read error possible. The rearrangement uses TRBV7-9 and TRBJ2-2, with 7 nucleotides matching TRBD2. The V gene's germline CDR1 is SEHNR and CDR2 FQNEAQ (reference sequence). V lost 9 bases, J lost 3 bases, and 1 base stayed unmatched. The CDR3 runs 12 residues. Here the CDR3 DNA reads TGTGCCAGGAGCGGGGACACCGGGGAGCTGTTTTTT. This translates into CARSGDTGELFF. The full variable domain, rest sourced from reference TRBV7-9 and TRBJ2-2, is DTGVSQNPRHKITKRGQNVTFRCDPISEHNRLYWYRQTLGQGPEFLTYFQNEAQLEKSRLLSDRFSAERPKGSFSTLEIQRTEQGDSAMYLCARSGDTGELFFGEGSRLTVL.

This clonotype was observed a few times. The chain carries TRBV5-1 and TRBJ1-1; a weak D match, TRBD1 (5 bases). In germline, CDR1 is SGHRS, CDR2 YFSETQ. This CDR3 region has 14 residues. The V gene lost 4 bases and the J gene lost 4 bases, with 14 bases spanning the gap. CDR3 coding DNA: TGCGCCAGCAGCCCCCTTGGGGCAGGCACTGAAGCTTTCTTT. It codes for CASSPLGAGTEAFF.

This clonotype appeared a few times. V gene TRBV20-1 combines with J gene TRBJ1-4; D is perhaps TRBD1 (5 bases). The CDR3 has 14 residues. The V end lost 4 bases, the J end lost 4 bases, and 13 bases lay between the germline ends. Looked up from germline, CDR1 is DFQATT and CDR2 is SNEGSKA (reference sequence). CDR3 in DNA: TGCAGTGCTAACCGGGACGTAGATAATGAAAAACTGTTTTTT. Protein: CSANRDVDNEKLFF.

This clonotype appeared once. V is TRBV5-1 and J is TRBJ2-7; D not certain. Trimming stripped 1 base from V and 3 bases from J, with 17 bases between. The CDR3 extends over 16 amino acids. The germline V gene has CDR1 SGHRS and CDR2 YFSETQ. The chain's CDR3 is CASSLNFKGNNYEQYF. CDR3 coding DNA: TGCGCCAGCAGCTTGAATTTTAAGGGAAACAACTACGAGCAGTACTTC.

The chain carries TRBV9 and TRBJ2-5, with 11 bases fitting TRBD2. Looked up from germline, CDR1 is SGDLS and CDR2 is YYNGEE. CDR3 length equals 17 residues. J gave up 2 bases and V 4 bases, and 10 bases lay outside the gene matches. The CDR3 DNA follows: TGTGCCAGCAGCTTGGGACTAGCGGCCGGGCCTCAAGAGACCCAGTACTTC. It is translated as CASSLGLAAGPQETQYF.

Only a few counts were recorded for this clonotype. The J gene is TRBJ2-3, the V gene TRBV12-3 or TRBV12-4; D may be TRBD2 (7 bases). V was pared by 1 base and J by 8 bases, with 13 bases between. The CDR3 consists of 14 residues. CDR3 nucleotides: TGTGCCAGCAGTTTAGGGGGGCCGGGAGGTACGCAGTATTTT. Protein sequence: CASSLGGPGGTQYF.

The V call is TRBV10-3, the J call TRBJ2-7, with D perhaps assigned TRBD1 or TRBD2 (5 bases each). Germline V lookup: CDR1 ENHRY, CDR2 SYGVKD. The CDR3 sequence is 15 residues long. V gave up 3 bases and J gave up 2 bases, with 14 bases separating them. The CDR3 spells CAISDSGTAAYEQYF. For the CDR3, the DNA is TGTGCCATCAGTGACTCCGGGACCGCTGCCTACGAGCAGTACTTC.